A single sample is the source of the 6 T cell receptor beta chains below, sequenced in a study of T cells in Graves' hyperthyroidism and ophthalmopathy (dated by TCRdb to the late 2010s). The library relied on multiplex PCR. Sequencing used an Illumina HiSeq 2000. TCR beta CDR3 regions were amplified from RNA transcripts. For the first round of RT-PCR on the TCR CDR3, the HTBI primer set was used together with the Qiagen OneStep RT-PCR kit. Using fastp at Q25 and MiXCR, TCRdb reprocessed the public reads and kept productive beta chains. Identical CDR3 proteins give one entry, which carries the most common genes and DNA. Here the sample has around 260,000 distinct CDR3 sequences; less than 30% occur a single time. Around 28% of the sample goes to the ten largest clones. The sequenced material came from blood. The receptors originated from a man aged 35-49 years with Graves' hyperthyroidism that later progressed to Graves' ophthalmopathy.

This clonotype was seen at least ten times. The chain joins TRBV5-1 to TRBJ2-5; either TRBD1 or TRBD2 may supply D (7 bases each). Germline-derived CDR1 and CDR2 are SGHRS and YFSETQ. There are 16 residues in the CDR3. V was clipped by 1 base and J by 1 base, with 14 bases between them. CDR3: CASSLSSRGGQETQYF. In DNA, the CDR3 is TGCGCCAGCAGCTTGTCCAGCAGGGGGGGCCAAGAGACCCAGTACTTC.

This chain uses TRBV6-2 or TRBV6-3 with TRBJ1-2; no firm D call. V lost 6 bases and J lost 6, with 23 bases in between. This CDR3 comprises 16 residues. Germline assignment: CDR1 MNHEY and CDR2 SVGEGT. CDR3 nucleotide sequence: TGTGCCAGCAGCTACCCCCCTTGGTGGACCTCAGATGGCTACACCTTC. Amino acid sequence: CASSYPPWWTSDGYTF.

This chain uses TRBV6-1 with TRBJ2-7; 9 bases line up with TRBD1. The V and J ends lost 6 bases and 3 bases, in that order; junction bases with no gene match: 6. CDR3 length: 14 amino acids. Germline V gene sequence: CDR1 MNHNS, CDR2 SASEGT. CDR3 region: CASRTGQGSYEQYF. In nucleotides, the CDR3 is TGTGCCAGCAGGACGGGACAGGGTAGCTACGAGCAGTACTTC.

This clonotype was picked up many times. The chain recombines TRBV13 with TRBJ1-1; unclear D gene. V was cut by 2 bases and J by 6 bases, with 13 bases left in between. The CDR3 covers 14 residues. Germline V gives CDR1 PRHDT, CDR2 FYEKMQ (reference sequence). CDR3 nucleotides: TGTGCCAGCAGCTTAAAAGGGTGGAAGGCTGAAGCTTTCTTT. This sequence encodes CASSLKGWKAEAFF.

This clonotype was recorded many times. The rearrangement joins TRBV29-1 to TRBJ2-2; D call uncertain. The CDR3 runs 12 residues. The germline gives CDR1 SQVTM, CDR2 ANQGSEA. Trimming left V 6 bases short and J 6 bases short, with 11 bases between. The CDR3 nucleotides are TGCAGCGTGGGGTCCCGGGCCGGGGAGCTGTTTTTT. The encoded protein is CSVGSRAGELFF.

The CDR3 here is CASSSPGDAIGYTF. In DNA form, the CDR3 reads TGCGCCAGCAGTTCCCCCGGGGATGCTATTGGCTACACCTTC. The chain uses TRBV5-1 and TRBJ1-2; D not certain. The V end lost 5 bases, the J end lost 7 bases, and 18 bases lay between the germline ends. Germline loops: CDR1 SGHRS, CDR2 YFSETQ. The length of the CDR3 is 14 residues.